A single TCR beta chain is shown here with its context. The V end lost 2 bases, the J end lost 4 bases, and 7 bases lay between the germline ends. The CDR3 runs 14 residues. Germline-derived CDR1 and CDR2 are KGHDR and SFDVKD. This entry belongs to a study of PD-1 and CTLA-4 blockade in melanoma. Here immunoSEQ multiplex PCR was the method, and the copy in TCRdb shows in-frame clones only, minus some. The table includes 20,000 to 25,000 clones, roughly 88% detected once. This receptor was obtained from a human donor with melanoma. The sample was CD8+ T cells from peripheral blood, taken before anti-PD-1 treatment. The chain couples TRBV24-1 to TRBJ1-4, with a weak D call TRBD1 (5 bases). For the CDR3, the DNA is TGTGCCACCAGTGATTCAGGGAGTAATGAAAAACTGTTTTTT. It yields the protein CATSDSGSNEKLFF.